Below are 17 T cell receptor beta chains sequenced from a single sample in a study of T-cell reconstitution after alpha-beta-depleted transplantation in children. Unique molecular identifiers were incorporated during preparation of the TCRbeta library. TCRdb ran MiXCR on the PCR reads and lists one entry per CDR3 protein. The table has 55,000 to 90,000 distinct CDR3 sequences, approximately 4.4% seen once. This sample comprised PBMCs, mostly from graft donor cells, obtained 180 days after TCRalphabeta/CD19-depleted stem cell transplant. These receptors came from a boy under three years old who had a stem cell transplant for acute myeloid leukemia, so the T cells may come from the graft donor.

In this sample, this clonotype turned up a few times. A much larger clone sits a single nucleotide away, making a read error possible. This chain connects TRBV12-3 or TRBV12-4 to TRBJ1-6; possibly TRBD1 for D (6 bases). The CDR3 sequence is 18 residues long. CDR3 in amino acids: CTSSPWDILRSYNSPLHF. CDR3 coding DNA: TGTACCAGCAGTCCCTGGGACATCCTACGCTCCTATAATTCACCCCTCCACTTT.

This clonotype was seen many times. V gene TRBV12-3 or TRBV12-4 combines with J gene TRBJ1-6; possible D gene TRBD1, 5 bases. V shed 6 bases and J shed 8 bases, with 17 bases lying between them. CDR3 size: 15 residues. In DNA, the CDR3 is TGTGCCAGCAGCCGACAGTCCGGCGGGGATTCACCCCTCCACTTT. Translating it yields CASSRQSGGDSPLHF.

This clonotype came up many times. The V and J genes are TRBV18 and TRBJ2-5; TRBD1 is a possible D gene (6 bases). Trimming cost V 2 bases and J 5 bases, with 9 bases left between them. This CDR3 contains 13 residues. Germline V CDR1 and CDR2: KGHSH, LQKENI. CDR3 loop: CASSPGQGETQYF. CDR3 coding DNA: TGTGCCAGCTCACCAGGGCAGGGGGAGACCCAGTACTTC.

This clonotype was picked up many times. This sequence joins TRBV24-1 and TRBJ2-7; 10 bases are a match to TRBD2. The junction had 6 bases not matched to a gene; V was cut back by 3 bases and J by 8 bases. This CDR3 has 14 amino acids. Germline V lookup: CDR1 KGHDR, CDR2 SFDVKD. The CDR3 sequence: CATSDPSGGDQQYF. The CDR3 nucleotides read TGTGCCACCAGTGATCCTAGCGGGGGAGACCAGCAGTACTTC.

This clonotype was seen repeatedly, ten times or more. The rearrangement uses TRBV20-1 and TRBJ2-5; D might be TRBD2 (6 bases). The CDR3 is 13 residues long. With 0 bases removed from V and 5 bases from J, the gap between germline ends came to 10 bases. Germline lookup yields CDR1 DFQATT and CDR2 SNEGSKA (reference sequence). The CDR3 loop reads CSAREGGLETQYF. CDR3 nucleotides: TGCAGTGCTAGAGAGGGGGGTTTGGAGACCCAGTACTTC.

At least ten counts were recorded for this clonotype. The chain combines TRBV12-3 or TRBV12-4 with TRBJ2-7; TRBD2 is a possible D gene (5 bases). V dropped 4 bases and J dropped 2 bases, with 15 bases sitting between them. CDR3 length equals 15 residues. The CDR3 protein is CASSSTADLTYEQYF. The CDR3 DNA reads as TGTGCCAGCAGTTCCACTGCGGACTTAACCTACGAGCAGTACTTC.

This clonotype has ten or more counts. The CDR3 coding sequence is TGTGCCAGCAGTCCGCGACAGTCAGGCTACGAGCAGTACGTC. It specifies CASSPRQSGYEQYV. The chain carries TRBV28 and TRBJ2-7; D perhaps matches TRBD1 (5 bases). The V end lost 5 bases, the J end lost 3 bases, and 14 bases lay between the germline ends. CDR3 length equals 14 residues. The germline V gene has CDR1 MDHEN and CDR2 SYDVKM.

Ten or more counts support this clonotype. The chain recombines TRBV10-3 with TRBJ1-1; D is unclear. The length of the CDR3 is 12 residues. Germline loops: CDR1 ENHRY, CDR2 SYGVKD. V lost 7 bases, J lost 0 bases, and 6 bases lay in between. The chain's CDR3 is CAIKGLNTEAFF. The CDR3 DNA reads as TGTGCCATCAAAGGGCTGAACACTGAAGCTTTCTTT.

The sample holds many counts of this clonotype. The chain links TRBV12-3 or TRBV12-4 to TRBJ2-6; TRBD1 aligns across 7 bases. With V trimmed by 6 bases and J by 0 bases, 14 bases remained unmatched. This CDR3 is 19 amino acids long. CDR3 DNA: TGTGCCAGCAGCACCTTCAGGGGGTCGCCTTACTCTGGGGCCAACGTCCTGACTTTC. It is translated as CASSTFRGSPYSGANVLTF.

This clonotype came up many times. The chain carries TRBV7-7 and TRBJ2-1; TRBD2 aligns across 9 bases. V was pared by 5 bases and J by 5 bases, with 7 bases of the junction left unmatched. CDR1 is SSHAT, CDR2 FNYEAQ, per germline (reference sequence). The CDR3 sequence is 15 residues long. As DNA, the CDR3 is TGTGCCAGCAGCCCCCGCGGGGGGGCTGACAATGAGCAGTTCTTC. Protein sequence: CASSPRGGADNEQFF.

This clonotype has ten or more counts. J is TRBJ2-7 and V is TRBV4-1; maybe TRBD1 (5 bases). The ends were cut back, 4 bases at V and 5 bases at J, with 6 bases in the middle. The CDR3 runs to 11 residues. Germline V lookup: CDR1 MGHRA, CDR2 YSYEKL. CDR3 amino acids: CASSLGDEQYF. The CDR3 nucleotides read TGCGCCAGCAGCCTAGGGGACGAGCAGTACTTC.

This clonotype appeared a few times. V usage is TRBV5-4 and J usage is TRBJ1-5, with a tentative D call TRBD1 (6 bases). This CDR3 has 14 residues. The germline CDR1 and CDR2 sequences are SGHNT and YYREEE (reference sequence). V gave up 0 bases and J gave up 7 bases, with 11 bases separating them. CDR3 in DNA: TGTGCCAGCAGCTTGGCGGGGGGCGACCAGCCCCAGCATTTT. It encodes CASSLAGGDQPQHF.

Ten or more counts support this clonotype. The rearrangement joins TRBV27 to TRBJ2-5; D is perhaps TRBD1 (7 bases). Germline values: CDR1 MNHEY, CDR2 SMNVEV (reference sequence). The CDR3 covers 16 residues. Trimming removed 8 bases from V and 1 base from J, with 20 bases in between. The CDR3 nucleotides are TGTGCCAGCGCCTCAATACAGGGGAGGCCCCAAGAGACCCAGTACTTC. This codes for CASASIQGRPQETQYF.

This clonotype was detected many times. V gene TRBV12-3 or TRBV12-4 combines with J gene TRBJ2-2, with TRBD2 matching over 13 bases. Trimming at V came to 4 bases and at J to 4 bases, leaving 6 bases not matched to a gene. This CDR3 comprises 17 residues. The CDR3, as DNA: TGTGCCAGCAGTTCCAGGACTAGCGGGGGCCTCACCGGGGAGCTGTTTTTT. It encodes CASSSRTSGGLTGELFF.

This clonotype was counted ten times or more. The chain uses TRBV11-2 and TRBJ1-1, with D unresolved. Trimming shortened V by 2 bases and J by 0 bases, and 13 bases separated the two germline ends. Germline V CDR1 and CDR2: SGHAT, FQNNGV. The length of the CDR3 is 16 residues. The CDR3 bases are TGTGCCAGCAGCTTACAGCCAAGCCTACTGAACACTGAAGCTTTCTTT. Its translation is CASSLQPSLLNTEAFF. Complete variable domain (other parts from reference TRBV11-2 and TRBJ1-1): EAGVAQSPRYKIIEKRQSVAFWCNPISGHATLYWYQQILGQGPKLLIQFQNNGVVDDSQLPKDRFSAERLKGVDSTLKIQPAKLEDSAVYLCASSLQPSLLNTEAFFGQGTRLTVV.

This clonotype showed up many times. The chain recombines TRBV25-1 with TRBJ1-5, with a possible D match to TRBD1 (5 bases). The CDR3 totals 15 residues. In germline, CDR1 is MGHDK, CDR2 SYGVNS. The ends were cut back, 3 bases at V and 0 bases at J, with 9 bases in the middle. This CDR3 reads CASSEAGDSNQPQHF. CDR3 nucleotide sequence: TGTGCCAGCAGTGAGGCGGGGGATAGCAATCAGCCCCAGCATTTT.

The V call is TRBV29-1, the J call TRBJ2-1; D is unresolved. Germline CDR1 SQVTM, CDR2 ANQGSEA. The CDR3 contains 16 residues. Between the trimmed V and J ends, which lost 7 bases and 0 bases, there was a span of 19 bases. CDR3 in DNA: TGCAGCGGCGTACCGGGTGGGTGGAGCTCCTACAATGAGCAGTTCTTC. Protein product: CSGVPGGWSSYNEQFF.